This T cell receptor (beta chain) came from a study of T-cell reconstitution after alpha-beta-depleted transplantation in children. Trimming cost V 4 bases and J 8 bases, with 19 bases left between them. The germline V gene encodes CDR1 SGHRS and CDR2 YFSETQ. This CDR3 region has 15 residues. Concerning this clonotype: Its antigen is not identified.

A library of TCRbeta sequences, prepared with unique molecular identifiers, was generated. TCRdb re-analysed the PCR reads in MiXCR, keeping a single row per CDR3 protein. The sample contains about a million distinct CDR3 sequences, roughly 29% of which appear only once. Study-wide findings and caveats: One year after transplant, T-cell counts and diversity came mostly from newly produced T cells. Reportedly, roughly two months post-transplant, alpha-beta T cells arose from several hundred expanded graft clones. Where some patients showed high TCRbeta diversity at day 60, it came from recipient T cells and thymic progenitors that had survived.

This rearrangement joins TRBV5-1 to TRBJ2-1; tentatively, D is TRBD1 (6 bases). This sequence originates from a boy under three years old who had a stem cell transplant for SCID, so the T cells may come from the graft donor. Sequenced here: PBMCs, mostly from graft donor cells, sampled 360 days after TCRalphabeta/CD19-depleted stem cell transplant. CDR3 DNA sequence: TGCGCCAGCAGCATCCGGGACACTCCGTGGGATGAGCAGTTCTTC. Amino acid sequence: CASSIRDTPWDEQFF. Full variable domain (remainder filled in from reference TRBV5-1 and TRBJ2-1): KAGVTQTPRYLIKTRGQQVTLSCSPISGHRSVSWYQQTPGQGLQFLFEYFSETQRNKGNFPGRFSGRQFSNSRSEMNVSTLELGDSALYLCASSIRDTPWDEQFFGPGTRLTVL.